Listed below are T cell receptor beta chains from one sample, sequenced in a study of blood T cells in healthy people across ages. TCRdb redid the calling of the 5' RACE reads with MiXCR, one entry per CDR3 protein. This sample yields fewer than 800,000 distinct CDR3 sequences, of which around 21% are seen a single time; 3% to 4.5% belongs to the top ten. The sequenced material came from blood. The receptor set was obtained from a man in his 70s in good health. CDR3s include the opening cysteine and the closing phenylalanine or tryptophan. A D gene is named only where the DNA matches it firmly. Size tells how often a clone was seen (once, few, many) or the class of an expanded clone, and some rows leave it out.

V,J,D,size,CDR3,DNA
TRBV18,TRBJ2-3,TRBD2,few,CASSPLAGVLDTQYF,TGTGCCAGCTCACCACTAGCGGGAGTATTAGATACGCAGTATTTT
TRBV7-3,TRBJ1-2,-,few,CASSFGPSLNYGYTF,TGTGCCAGCAGCTTTGGACCAAGCCTAAACTATGGCTACACCTTC
TRBV20-1,TRBJ2-3,TRBD1,-,CSARVSTTGGGRFRTDTQYF,TGCAGTGCTAGAGTCTCGACGACAGGGGGAGGACGATTTCGCACAGATACGCAGTATTTT
TRBV5-6,TRBJ2-7,-,-,CASSPGLPTYEQYF,TGTGCCAGCAGCCCGGGACTCCCGACCTACGAGCAGTACTTC
TRBV27,TRBJ2-5,TRBD2,-,CASSLSIGSGRRQETQYF,TGTGCCAGCAGTTTATCGATTGGTAGCGGGAGGCGTCAAGAGACCCAGTACTTC
TRBV6-1,TRBJ2-5,TRBD1,many,CASTRDRGQETQYF,TGTGCCAGCACCCGGGACAGGGGGCAAGAGACCCAGTACTTC
TRBV20-1,TRBJ2-4,TRBD2,many,CSARPPSGGAKNIQYF,TGCAGTGCTCGACCCCCCAGCGGGGGTGCCAAAAACATTCAGTACTTC
TRBV7-2,TRBJ2-1,TRBD2,once,CASSLTREGEQFF,TGTGCCAGCAGCCTTACCAGGGAGGGTGAGCAGTTCTTC
TRBV5-1,TRBJ2-5,TRBD2,-,CASSPHGLAGRETQYF,TGCGCCAGCAGCCCCCACGGACTAGCGGGAAGAGAGACCCAGTACTTC
TRBV5-1,TRBJ2-3,-,few,CASSSQGTASTDTQYF,TGCGCCAGCAGCTCGCAGGGCACAGCTAGCACAGATACGCAGTATTTT
TRBV7-9,TRBJ2-7,-,-,CASSLAGGGSYEQYF,TGTGCCAGCAGCTTAGCGGGCGGCGGATCCTACGAGCAGTACTTC
TRBV7-9,TRBJ2-5,-,-,CASSLAGAGQQETQYF,TGTGCCAGCAGCTTAGCCGGGGCAGGGCAGCAAGAGACCCAGTACTTC
TRBV5-6,TRBJ2-1,-,few,CASSRDPHSYNEQFF,TGTGCCAGCAGCAGGGACCCCCACTCCTACAATGAGCAGTTCTTC
TRBV12-3/TRBV12-4,TRBJ1-2,TRBD1,-,CASTSSGQGARGYTF,TGTGCCAGCACCTCTTCAGGACAGGGGGCGAGAGGCTACACCTTC
TRBV5-1,TRBJ1-1,-,few,CASSLPDRSNTEAFF,TGCGCCAGCAGCTTGCCCGACAGGTCGAACACTGAAGCTTTCTTT
TRBV6-1,TRBJ2-1,TRBD2,-,CASRESGRVYNEQFF,TGTGCCAGCAGGGAAAGCGGGAGGGTATACAATGAGCAGTTCTTC
TRBV21-1,TRBJ1-5,-,-,CASSKDQGRNYQPQHF,TGTGCCAGCAGCAAAGACCAGGGGAGAAACTATCAGCCCCAGCATTTT
TRBV9,TRBJ1-1,TRBD1,few,CASSGKGQGGSMNTEAFF,TGTGCCAGCAGCGGAAAGGGGCAGGGGGGCTCTATGAACACTGAAGCTTTCTTT
TRBV13,TRBJ2-7,-,-,CASSLPEERDEQYF,TGTGCCAGCAGCTTACCAGAGGAACGCGACGAGCAGTACTTC
TRBV10-3,TRBJ2-4,TRBD2,few,CAISKGLAGGGDIQYF,TGTGCCATCAGTAAGGGACTAGCGGGAGGGGGGGACATTCAGTACTTC
TRBV29-1,TRBJ1-2,TRBD1,-,CSVGDSGYGYTF,TGCAGCGTCGGGGACAGCGGCTATGGCTACACCTTC
TRBV20-1,TRBJ2-3,-,few,CSARVGESTDTQYF,TGCAGTGCTAGAGTTGGAGAGAGCACAGATACGCAGTATTTT